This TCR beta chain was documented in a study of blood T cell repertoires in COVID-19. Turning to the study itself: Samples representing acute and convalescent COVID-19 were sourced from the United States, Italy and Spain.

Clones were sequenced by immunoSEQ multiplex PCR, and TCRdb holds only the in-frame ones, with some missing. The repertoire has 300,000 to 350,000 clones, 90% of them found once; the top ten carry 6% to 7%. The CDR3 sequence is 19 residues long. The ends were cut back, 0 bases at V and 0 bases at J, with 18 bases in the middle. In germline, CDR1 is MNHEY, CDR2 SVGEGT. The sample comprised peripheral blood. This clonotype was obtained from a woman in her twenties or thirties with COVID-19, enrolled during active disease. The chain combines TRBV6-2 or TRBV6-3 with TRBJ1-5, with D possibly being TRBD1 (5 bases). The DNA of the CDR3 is TGTGCCAGCAGTTACTCGACAGCAGACTTTTTGGGTAGCAATCAGCCCCAGCATTTT. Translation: CASSYSTADFLGSNQPQHF.